The 28 T cell receptor beta chains reported below all come from one sample, sequenced in a study of T cell clonotyping in hematopoietic cell transplantation (dated by TCRdb to about 2021). Libraries were built with the immunoSEQ multiplex PCR assay. In its TCRdb copy, this immuneACCESS table keeps in-frame sequences only and misses some clones. Where compared with another copy, unresolved V genes explain less than half of these, and the others have no known cause. The sample has 15,000 or so clones on record, less than 80% of them singletons. The ten largest clones capture approximately 10% of the sample. The time point label on this specimen signifies: 30 days after allo-HCT. The source was PBMCs, collected 30 days after allogeneic stem cell transplant. The receptors were gathered from a male patient in his 50s who had an allogeneic stem cell transplant from an unrelated donor, so T cells may come from the graft donor. Some clones in this sample may be carry-over from other donors' samples.

V gene TRBV6-6 combines with J gene TRBJ1-5, with D possibly TRBD1 on 5 matching bases. Deletions cut 5 bases from V and 0 bases from J, with 11 bases between. From germline, CDR1 is MNHNY and CDR2 SVGAGI (reference sequence). This CDR3 spans 15 amino acids. CDR3 bases: TGTGCCAGCAGTACATTTCAGGGTAGCAATCAGCCCCAGCATTTT. Protein product: CASSTFQGSNQPQHF.

The chain combines TRBV5-1 with TRBJ2-2; a weak D match, TRBD2 (5 bases). Per the germline V gene, CDR1 is SGHRS and CDR2 is YFSETQ. CDR3 length equals 15 residues. The V end was cut by 2 bases, the J end by 3 bases, with 11 bases between. CDR3 nucleotide sequence: TGCGCCAGCAGCTTAGTACTAGTAGACACCGGGGAGCTGTTTTTT. It specifies CASSLVLVDTGELFF.

The V gene is TRBV4-2, the J gene TRBJ2-3; 9 bases are shared with TRBD2. CDR1 is LGHNA and CDR2 is YNFKEQ in the germline V gene. The V segment lost 0 bases and the J segment 4 bases; nucleotides outside the gene matches: 11. This CDR3 is 18 amino acids long. The CDR3 loop is CASSQEGSSGGFADTQYF. DNA of the CDR3: TGTGCCAGCAGCCAAGAGGGTTCAAGCGGGGGGTTCGCAGATACGCAGTATTTT.

This chain links TRBV5-1 with TRBJ2-1, with D possibly being TRBD1 (5 bases). The germline V gene encodes CDR1 SGHRS and CDR2 YFSETQ. The CDR3 runs 12 residues. The V and J ends lost 5 bases and 9 bases respectively, with 12 bases between them. The CDR3 DNA reads as TGCGCCAGCAGGGCAGGGTTGGGTGAGCAGTTCTTC. It codes for CASRAGLGEQFF.

The table lists this clone with a few counts. V is TRBV14 and J is TRBJ2-3; D not resolved. The CDR3 is 12 amino acids. In germline, CDR1 is SGHDN, CDR2 FVKESK. Trimming cost V 4 bases and J 7 bases, with 9 bases left between them. CDR3 region: CASSLYGNTQYF. Here the CDR3 DNA reads TGTGCCAGCAGCCTATACGGAAATACGCAGTATTTT.

This sequence joins TRBV14 and TRBJ1-1; 7 bases are a match to TRBD1. The ends lost 4 bases at V and 3 bases at J; junction bases unmatched: 5. From germline, CDR1 is SGHDN and CDR2 FVKESK. The CDR3 totals 14 residues. CDR3 DNA: TGTGCCAGCAGCCTTTTACAGGGGTACACTGAAGCTTTCTTT. Its translation: CASSLLQGYTEAFF.

In its sample, this clone was seen once. The J gene is TRBJ1-1, the V gene TRBV30; D unclear. The CDR3 loop spans 14 amino acids. Germline CDR1 is GTSNPN and CDR2 is SVGIG (reference sequence). The V gene lost 0 bases and the J gene lost 5 bases, with 13 bases spanning the gap. Here the CDR3 reads CAWSVLLRGTEAFF. In nucleotides, the CDR3 is TGTGCCTGGAGTGTACTTTTGCGGGGAACTGAAGCTTTCTTT.

A single count supports this clone. The chain joins TRBV2 to TRBJ2-3; 12 bases agree with TRBD2. V lost 6 bases, J lost 4 bases, and 8 bases stayed unmatched. The germline gives CDR1 SNHLY, CDR2 FYNNEI. The CDR3 has 16 residues. Here the CDR3 reads CASSHKLAGGADTQYF. CDR3 coding DNA: TGTGCCAGCAGCCACAAACTAGCGGGGGGAGCAGATACGCAGTATTTT.

The J gene is TRBJ2-1, the V gene TRBV6-5, with TRBD2 matching over 9 bases. This CDR3 contains 13 residues. CDR1 and CDR2 from the germline V gene are MNHEY and SVGAGI. J lost 4 bases, V lost 7 bases, and 2 bases had no gene match. The DNA of the CDR3 is TGTGCCAGCACTGCGGGGGGGTACAATGAGCAGTTCTTC. It specifies CASTAGGYNEQFF.

The sample holds a few counts of this clone. The genes are TRBV6-5 and TRBJ1-2, with 8 bases identical to TRBD1. This CDR3 has 14 residues. The germline CDR1 and CDR2 sequences are MNHEY and SVGAGI. After removal of 6 bases from V and 4 bases from J, the junction contained 7 bases not matched to a gene. CDR3 nucleotides: TGTGCCAGCAGACGACAGGGGCTGGGCTATGGCTACACCTTC. Translation: CASRRQGLGYGYTF.

The chain links TRBV6-5 to TRBJ2-5; D call uncertain. This CDR3 contains 13 residues. The germline V gene has CDR1 MNHEY and CDR2 SVGAGI. Trimming removed 8 bases from V and 5 bases from J, with 15 bases in between. CDR3 nucleotide sequence: TGTGCCAGCCGGCCGGTGGGTGGGGAGACCCAGTACTTC. Translation gives CASRPVGGETQYF.

The chain employs TRBV7-8 and TRBJ1-6, with 9 bases that match TRBD1. Germline loops: CDR1 SGHVS, CDR2 FQNEAQ. Losses at the gene ends were 4 bases for V and 9 bases for J; bases not matched to a gene: 7. CDR3 length: 15 amino acids. CDR3 nucleotides: TGTGCCAGCAGCTCACCAGACAGGGGGATTTCACCCCTCCACTTT. Translation: CASSSPDRGISPLHF.

The CDR3 reads CSASVQRDYTF. In DNA form, the CDR3 reads TGCAGTGCTAGCGTCCAGCGTGACTACACCTTC. The V and J genes are TRBV20-1 and TRBJ1-2, with D uncertain. Trimming cost V 3 bases and J 10 bases, with 12 bases left between them. Per germline, CDR1 DFQATT and CDR2 SNEGSKA (reference sequence). This CDR3 contains 11 residues.

This chain uses TRBV5-6 with TRBJ1-1; D is unclear. The CDR3 is 12 amino acids. Germline assignment: CDR1 SGHDT and CDR2 YYEEEE. Trimming stripped 5 bases from V and 5 bases from J, with 10 bases between. The CDR3 DNA sequence: TGTGCCAGCAGGGACGGGAATACTGAAGCTTTCTTT. This gives the protein CASRDGNTEAFF.

In its sample, this clone was seen once. The genes are TRBV25-1 and TRBJ1-1; D remains ambiguous. V lost 1 base and J lost 0, with 12 bases in between. This CDR3 spans 16 amino acids. CDR1 and CDR2 (germline): MGHDK, SYGVNS. CDR3 DNA: TGTGCCAGCAGTGAATCGCGGCCGGGTATGAACACTGAAGCTTTCTTT. The encoded protein is CASSESRPGMNTEAFF.

Here the CDR3 reads CASSLVITNYGYTF. The CDR3 DNA reads as TGTGCCAGCAGCTTAGTAATCACTAACTATGGCTACACCTTC. The V call is TRBV7-2, the J call TRBJ1-2; no firm D call. This CDR3 has 14 amino acids. The germline V and J ends were trimmed by 1 base and 0 bases, with 6 bases remaining between them. Germline lookup yields CDR1 SGHTA and CDR2 FQGNSA.

This chain links TRBV14 with TRBJ2-3, with D unclear. The CDR3 loop spans 14 amino acids. The V end was cut by 2 bases, the J end by 2 bases, with 8 bases between. The germline CDR1 and CDR2 sequences are SGHDN and FVKESK. Written as DNA, the CDR3 is TGTGCCAGCAGCCAACTCCGGCCCACAGATACGCAGTATTTT. Translating gives CASSQLRPTDTQYF.

The table lists this clone with a few counts. CDR3 amino acids: CASSITVVTGYTF. The CDR3 nucleotides are TGTGCCAGCAGTATAACAGTGGTGACTGGCTACACCTTC. V usage is TRBV21-1 and J usage is TRBJ1-2; TRBD1 reflects the table's D call only, with no check against the DNA. TRBV21-1 is annotated as a pseudogene. CDR3 size: 13 residues.

The J gene is TRBJ2-7, the V gene TRBV27; possible D gene TRBD2, 6 bases. Trimming stripped 8 bases from V and 5 bases from J, with 16 bases between. The CDR3 sequence is 13 residues long. Germline V gives CDR1 MNHEY, CDR2 SMNVEV (reference sequence). This CDR3 reads CASAIAGNHEQYF. The CDR3 DNA reads as TGTGCCAGCGCTATCGCGGGGAACCACGAGCAGTACTTC.

The V and J genes are TRBV5-4 and TRBJ2-3; 7 bases are a match to TRBD2. Germline-derived CDR1 and CDR2 are SGHNT and YYREEE (reference sequence). The junction had 11 bases not matched to a gene; V was cut back by 4 bases and J by 6 bases. The CDR3 totals 15 residues. The CDR3 here is CASSKRDYGVDTQYF. For the CDR3, the DNA is TGTGCCAGCAGCAAACGGGACTACGGGGTGGATACGCAGTATTTT.

This rearrangement joins TRBV5-6 to TRBJ1-2; TRBD1 is a possible D gene (5 bases). The CDR3 extends over 14 amino acids. V dropped 5 bases and J dropped 8 bases, with 19 bases sitting between them. The germline gives CDR1 SGHDT, CDR2 YYEEEE. The CDR3 protein is CASRAPGSLGGYTF. In nucleotides, the CDR3 is TGTGCCAGCAGGGCCCCAGGGAGTTTAGGGGGCTACACCTTC. The full variable domain, rest sourced from reference TRBV5-6 and TRBJ1-2, is DAGVTQSPTHLIKTRGQQVTLRCSPKSGHDTVSWYQQALGQGPQFIFQYYEEEERQRGNFPDRFSGHQFPNYSSELNVNALLLGDSALYLCASRAPGSLGGYTFGSGTRLTVV.

This clone has more than one count but fewer than ten. This chain joins TRBV4-2 and TRBJ2-7; the match to TRBD1 covers 9 bases. The CDR3 runs 14 residues. Germline V gives CDR1 LGHNA, CDR2 YNFKEQ. Trimming took 6 bases from V and 5 from J; bases not matched to a gene: 8. For the CDR3, the DNA is TGTGCCAGCAGTTCGACAGGGGGTAGAGACGAGCAGTACTTC. This sequence encodes CASSSTGGRDEQYF.

This clone was seen a handful of times. The germline gene is not matched at one end of the junction; a read error may be the cause. The sample contains more than one DNA sequence encoding this CDR3. For the CDR3, the DNA is TGTGCCAGTAGTTTGGGTGTTGACACTGAGGCTTTCTTT. Translated, it gives CASSLGVDTEAFF. The V gene is TRBV19, the J gene TRBJ1-1; the D is unclear. The CDR3 is 13 residues long. Germline loops: CDR1 LNHDA, CDR2 SQIVND (reference sequence).

The rearrangement links TRBV6-5 to TRBJ2-5; weak D call: TRBD2 (5 bases). Per germline, CDR1 MNHEY and CDR2 SVGAGI. The CDR3 loop spans 14 amino acids. Trimming pared 5 bases from V and 2 bases from J, leaving 12 bases between. The CDR3 loop reads CASSRRRVQETQYF. The CDR3 DNA reads as TGTGCCAGCAGTCGCCGGCGGGTTCAAGAGACCCAGTACTTC.

This sequence joins TRBV14 and TRBJ1-2; 7 bases match TRBD1. Germline V gene sequence: CDR1 SGHDN, CDR2 FVKESK. This CDR3 is built from 15 residues. V was pared by 3 bases and J by 2 bases, with 6 bases of the junction left unmatched. The CDR3 sequence is CASSHDSTGNYGYTF. CDR3 sequence (DNA): TGTGCCAGCAGCCACGATTCGACAGGGAACTATGGCTACACCTTC.

Only a few counts were recorded for this clone. This chain connects TRBV4-3 to TRBJ1-6, with unresolved D. There are 12 residues in the CDR3. Germline CDR1 reads LGHNA; CDR2 reads YSLEER. Trimming cost V 2 bases and J 7 bases, with 3 bases left between them. CDR3 coding DNA: TGCGCCAGCAGCCAATCGAATTCACCCCTCCACTTT. Translating gives CASSQSNSPLHF.

The V call is TRBV30, the J call TRBJ1-1; no firm D call. The V and J ends lost 3 bases and 3 bases respectively, with 8 bases between them. Germline V gene data show CDR1 as GTSNPN and CDR2 as SVGIG (reference sequence). The CDR3 loop spans 12 amino acids. The CDR3 sequence: CAWREPHTEAFF. The DNA for the CDR3 is TGTGCCTGGAGGGAACCTCACACTGAAGCTTTCTTT.

J is TRBJ1-1 and V is TRBV30, with D hard to call. The V end lost 2 bases, the J end lost 6 bases, and 10 bases lay between the germline ends. The CDR3 has 12 amino acids. Germline CDR1 and CDR2: GTSNPN and SVGIG (reference sequence). CDR3 amino acids: CAWSWALPEAFF. The CDR3 DNA reads TGTGCCTGGAGTTGGGCCCTCCCTGAAGCTTTCTTT.